The clone carrying this T cell receptor beta chain has more than one count but fewer than ten. The record originates from a study of T cells in Graves' hyperthyroidism and ophthalmopathy. TCR beta CDR3 sequences were amplified from RNA transcripts. The HTBI primer set served for first-round RT-PCR of the TCR CDR3. TCRdb ran MiXCR on the multiplex PCR reads and lists one entry per CDR3 protein. The data contain about 660,000 distinct CDR3 sequences, 45% of them singletons. This TCR was sampled from an adult man with Graves' disease, either hyperthyroidism or ophthalmopathy (not recorded which). Sequenced material: peripheral blood or thyroid tissue (not recorded which).

Here the CDR3 DNA reads TGTGCCAGCGCGTACTGGGGGCAGGAGCAGCCCCAGCATTTT. It is translated as CASAYWGQEQPQHF. V is TRBV7-4 and J is TRBJ1-5, with D possibly TRBD1 on 6 matching bases. The CDR3 is 14 amino acids. Trimming removed 8 bases from V and 7 bases from J, with 18 bases in between. The V gene's germline CDR1 is SGHVT and CDR2 SQSDAQ. The full variable domain, rest sourced from reference TRBV7-4 and TRBJ1-5, is GAGVSQSPRYKVAKRGRDVALRCDSISGHVTLYWYRQTLGQGSEVLTYSQSDAQRDKSGRPSGRFSAERPERSVSTLKIQRTEQGDSAVYLCASAYWGQEQPQHFGDGTRLSIL.